The present T cell receptor (beta chain) was sequenced within a study of shared clonotypes between healthy human individuals. Deep was the level used in running the assay. Only in-frame clones appear in the TCRdb table, and some are missing; sequencing was by immunoSEQ multiplex PCR. The sample holds about 1.5 million clones, roughly 96% seen once. Worth noting for this clone: Its target is not known.

Study-wide results and caveats: The low donor count limited represented genetic and exposure-history diversity. Generation probabilities were higher for clonotypes shared across all four sorted-subset donors than for unshared ones.

Germline V gene data show CDR1 as MDHEN and CDR2 as SYDVKM. The CDR3 length is 17 residues. The V gene lost 6 bases and the J gene lost 0 bases, with 15 bases spanning the gap. The specimen sequenced was naive CD4+ T cells sorted from blood. Documented subset: CD45RA+ positively selected. The genes are TRBV28 and TRBJ2-6, with D perhaps matching TRBD2 (6 bases). This clonotype was obtained from a man aged 30 to 45 in good health. CDR3 sequence (DNA): TGTGCCAGCAGCTCCTCCCTCGGGAGCTCTGGGGCCAACGTCCTGACTTTC. Its translation is CASSSSLGSSGANVLTF.